The source of this T cell receptor beta chain is a study of T cell repertoires in cytomegalovirus infection. Looking at the study overall: Matching HLA type, along with CMV infection, was indicated by public TCR beta signatures.

V lost 2 bases to trimming and J lost 0 bases, with 14 bases between them. The CDR3 contains 16 residues. CDR1 is MDHEN, CDR2 SYDVKM, per germline. Findings and caveats of the study: The cumulative frequency of public TCR beta families identified carriers of CMV plus the relevant HLA. What dominated the ex vivo response were HLA-C-restricted CMV-specific TCR beta clonotypes.

This clonotype was detected many times. What it recognizes is unknown. TCRdb independently ran MiXCR on the reads; one entry per CDR3 protein. The table shows roughly 200,000 distinct CDR3 sequences, with more than 9% occurring only once. The V call is TRBV28, the J call TRBJ2-7; D might be TRBD1 (5 bases). Sequences were obtained from PBMCs. This TCR derives from a human donor in good health (CMV status not recorded). Some clones in this sample may be carry-over from other donors' samples. CDR3 protein: CASSLPPQGSSYEQYF. In DNA, the CDR3 is TGTGCCAGCAGTTTACCCCCCCAGGGAAGCTCCTACGAGCAGTACTTC.